These 20 T cell receptor beta chains originate from one sample sequenced in a study of OX40 agonist ivuxolimab in advanced cancers. Only in-frame clones appear in the TCRdb table, and some are missing; sequencing was by immunoSEQ multiplex PCR. The sample includes tens of thousands of clones, about 85% of them seen just once. Sequenced here: CD4+ or CD8+ T cells sorted from blood, sampled in a trial of the OX40 agonist ivuxolimab. The receptor source for this set is an adult with an advanced solid tumor such as melanoma, head and neck, liver or kidney cancer.

The chain joins TRBV2 to TRBJ1-1; D may be TRBD1 (5 bases). Germline-derived CDR1 and CDR2 are SNHLY and FYNNEI. This CDR3 comprises 14 residues. V dropped 4 bases and J dropped 3 bases, with 12 bases sitting between them. The CDR3 is CASSGLTGYTEAFF. DNA of the CDR3: TGTGCCAGCAGTGGCTTAACAGGATACACTGAAGCTTTCTTT.

V and J are TRBV6-5 and TRBJ1-2, with TRBD1 matching over 7 bases. V dropped 5 bases and J dropped 0; count of bases not matched to a gene: 6. Per the germline V gene, CDR1 is MNHEY and CDR2 is SVGAGI. The CDR3 contains 15 residues. The CDR3 sequence is CASSAQGGSNYGYTF. CDR3 sequence (DNA): TGTGCCAGCAGTGCTCAGGGGGGTTCTAACTATGGCTACACCTTC.

The V and J genes are TRBV29-1 and TRBJ1-2; 9 nucleotides align to TRBD1. This CDR3 spans 16 amino acids. The V segment lost 3 bases and the J segment 8 bases; nucleotides outside the gene matches: 16. From germline, CDR1 is SQVTM and CDR2 ANQGSEA. CDR3 DNA: TGCAGCGTTGATTCGGGACAGGGTTTGACTTCGGGAGGCTACACCTTC. Encoded protein: CSVDSGQGLTSGGYTF.

The chain couples TRBV27 to TRBJ2-3; 8 bases map to TRBD1. Germline V lookup: CDR1 MNHEY, CDR2 SMNVEV (reference sequence). Germline trimming cut 5 bases from V and 2 bases from J; bases unmatched to any gene: 9. The CDR3 runs to 16 residues. This chain's CDR3 is CASSTPGGLSTDTQYF. The CDR3 DNA sequence: TGTGCCAGCAGTACTCCAGGGGGCCTATCCACAGATACGCAGTATTTT.

V is TRBV6-6 and J is TRBJ2-7; D call uncertain. The CDR3 extends over 15 amino acids. V shed 2 bases and J shed 3 bases, with 14 bases lying between them. CDR1 and CDR2 from the germline V gene are MNHNY and SVGAGI (reference sequence). CDR3 residues: CASSYQESGHYEQYF. DNA for the CDR3: TGTGCCAGCAGTTACCAGGAGTCGGGTCACTACGAGCAGTACTTC.

The rearrangement uses TRBV18 and TRBJ2-1, with 9 bases lining up with TRBD2. The CDR3 spans 15 residues. V trimming: 6 bases; J trimming: 3 bases; junction bases outside the gene matches: 6. Germline-derived CDR1 and CDR2 are KGHSH and LQKENI. This CDR3 is CASSTRGGLYNEQFF. DNA of the CDR3: TGTGCCAGCTCGACGCGGGGGGGACTCTACAATGAGCAGTTCTTC.

V and J are TRBV10-1 and TRBJ2-2, with D uncertain. From germline, CDR1 is WNHNN and CDR2 SYGVQD (reference sequence). The germline V and J ends were trimmed by 3 bases and 5 bases, with 1 base remaining between them. The CDR3 runs 11 residues. The CDR3, as DNA: TGCGCCAGCAGTGAAACCGGGGAGCTGTTTTTT. Its protein is CASSETGELFF.

The chain links TRBV21-1 to TRBJ2-5; the D call of TRBD1 is as the table states it, not checked on the DNA. TRBV21-1 is marked as a pseudogene. The CDR3 has 15 residues. The CDR3 nucleotides read TGTGCCAGCAGCAACCGGGACAGGGAACAAGAGACCCAGTACTTC. Protein: CASSNRDREQETQYF.

V usage is TRBV5-5 and J usage is TRBJ2-7; D might be TRBD1 or TRBD2, each matching 5 bases. The germline V and J ends were trimmed by 0 bases and 7 bases, with 14 bases remaining between them. The germline gives CDR1 SGHKS, CDR2 YYEKEE (reference sequence). This CDR3 is 14 amino acids long. This chain's CDR3 is CASSLAGIGGEQYF. CDR3 nucleotides: TGTGCCAGCAGCTTGGCCGGTATTGGGGGTGAGCAGTACTTC.

The chain recombines TRBV7-2 with TRBJ2-7; no reliable D call. Trimming removed 2 bases from V and 0 bases from J, with 8 bases in between. Germline CDR1 is SGHTA and CDR2 is FQGNSA. The CDR3 consists of 14 residues. The chain's CDR3 is CASSLSWHSYEQYF. As DNA, the CDR3 is TGTGCCAGCAGCTTATCATGGCACTCCTACGAGCAGTACTTC.

The rearrangement uses TRBV4-2 and TRBJ1-3; D gene ambiguous. CDR1 is LGHNA and CDR2 is YNFKEQ in the germline V gene. This CDR3 region has 16 residues. The V gene lost 0 bases and the J gene lost 0 bases, with 9 bases spanning the gap. In DNA form, the CDR3 reads TGTGCCAGCAGCCAAGATATCCGGAGCTCTGGAAACACCATATATTTT. This gives the protein CASSQDIRSSGNTIYF.

This clone appeared a few times. The chain is built from TRBV7-9 and TRBJ2-2, with 9 bases lining up with TRBD2. Germline CDR1 is SEHNR and CDR2 is FQNEAQ (reference sequence). The V gene end was trimmed by 10 bases and the J gene end by 14 bases; junction bases not matched to a gene: 8. The CDR3 has 11 amino acids. CDR3 amino acids: CATEAGGGLFF. The CDR3 DNA follows: TGTGCCACCGAAGCGGGAGGTGGTCTGTTTTTT.

The rearrangement uses TRBV5-1 and TRBJ1-1, with 7 bases fitting TRBD1. J gave up 11 bases and V 1 base, and 5 bases lay outside the gene matches. The CDR3 extends over 12 amino acids. Germline CDR1 and CDR2: SGHRS and YFSETQ. The CDR3 spells CASSLNRGWAFF. The CDR3 bases are TGCGCCAGCAGCTTGAACAGGGGTTGGGCTTTCTTT.

CDR3 coding DNA: TGTGCCAGCAGCTTAGACGGTCGGTTTTTTGGCACTGAAGCTTTCTTT. Translated, it gives CASSLDGRFFGTEAFF. The gene calls are TRBV11-2 and TRBJ1-1, with D unresolved. Trimming cost V 0 bases and J 4 bases, with 15 bases left between them. Germline values: CDR1 SGHAT, CDR2 FQNNGV. The CDR3 sequence is 16 residues long.

This chain uses TRBV12-5 with TRBJ2-7; D might be TRBD1 (5 bases). The CDR3 spans 15 residues. The V end was cut by 0 bases, the J end by 2 bases, with 11 bases between. CDR1 and CDR2 (germline): LGHNT, FRNRAP. CDR3 protein: CASGLVGEQAYEQYF. The CDR3 coding sequence is TGTGCTAGTGGTTTGGTAGGGGAACAGGCCTACGAGCAGTACTTC.

The chain couples TRBV2 to TRBJ2-7; D may match TRBD1 or TRBD2 (6 bases each). CDR3 size: 13 residues. V lost 4 bases and J 4 bases, leaving 11 bases between the germline ends. Germline assignment: CDR1 SNHLY and CDR2 FYNNEI. The chain's CDR3 is CASSGGAEYEQYF. In DNA form, the CDR3 reads TGTGCCAGCAGTGGGGGGGCAGAATACGAGCAGTACTTC.

This clone was seen only a few times. The J gene is TRBJ1-6, the V gene TRBV4-1; D gene ambiguous. Trimming cost V 1 base and J 13 bases, with 8 bases left between them. CDR1 MGHRA and CDR2 YSYEKL come from the germline V gene. The CDR3 length is 12 residues. CDR3 in DNA: TGCGCCAGCAGCCAAGGACTCTGGCCCCTCCACTTT. Protein: CASSQGLWPLHF.

The J gene is TRBJ2-1, the V gene TRBV2, with 8 positions matching TRBD2. J gave up 2 bases and V 7 bases, and 7 bases lay outside the gene matches. The germline V gene encodes CDR1 SNHLY and CDR2 FYNNEI. The CDR3 consists of 15 residues. CDR3 amino acids: CASKPLAAPYNEQFF. CDR3 sequence (DNA): TGTGCCAGCAAACCACTAGCGGCGCCCTACAATGAGCAGTTCTTC.

The CDR3: CASSLLSGYTDTQYF. The CDR3 DNA is TGTGCCAGCAGCTTACTAAGCGGCTACACAGATACGCAGTATTTT. V usage is TRBV11-2 and J usage is TRBJ2-3; D may be TRBD2 (5 bases). V was cut by 2 bases and J by 2 bases, with 11 bases left in between. The CDR3 has 15 residues. Germline lookup yields CDR1 SGHAT and CDR2 FQNNGV.

This chain joins TRBV6-1 and TRBJ1-3, with TRBD1 as a possible D gene (5 bases). Trimming removed 3 bases at V and 5 bases at J, with 29 bases between. The CDR3 is 20 amino acids. Germline V gene sequence: CDR1 MNHNS, CDR2 SASEGT. Here the CDR3 reads CASSERYGAGSQPRRNTIYF. The CDR3 bases are TGTGCCAGCAGTGAGCGGTATGGGGCAGGGAGCCAGCCACGCCGAAACACCATATATTTT.